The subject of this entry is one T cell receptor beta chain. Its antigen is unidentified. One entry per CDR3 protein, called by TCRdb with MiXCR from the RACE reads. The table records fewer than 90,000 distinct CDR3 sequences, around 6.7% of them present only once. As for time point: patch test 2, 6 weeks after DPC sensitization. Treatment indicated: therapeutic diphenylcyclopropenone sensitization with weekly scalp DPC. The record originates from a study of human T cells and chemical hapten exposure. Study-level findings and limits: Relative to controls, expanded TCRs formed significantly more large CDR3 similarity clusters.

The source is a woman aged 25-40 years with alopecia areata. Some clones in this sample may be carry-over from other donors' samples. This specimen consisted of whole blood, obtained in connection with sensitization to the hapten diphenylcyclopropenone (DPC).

CDR3 nucleotides: TGCGCCAGCAGCTTCAGCGCGACGGACTCTGGAAACACCATATATTTT. Translation gives CASSFSATDSGNTIYF. The rearrangement links TRBV5-1 to TRBJ1-3; D uncertain. This CDR3 region has 16 residues. Germline loops: CDR1 SGHRS, CDR2 YFSETQ. V was trimmed by 2 bases and J by 0 bases, leaving 12 bases between them.